This paragraph reports one T cell receptor beta chain. V lost 2 bases, J lost 4 bases, and 3 bases stayed unmatched. The germline V gene encodes CDR1 ENHRY and CDR2 SYGVKD. This CDR3 has 15 residues. The data stem from a study of response to subunit inactivated influenza vaccine. One entry per CDR3 protein, called by TCRdb with MiXCR from the RT-PCR reads. The table lists about 520,000 distinct CDR3 sequences, less than 7.5% of them singletons, with about an eighth in the top ten. The material was PBMCs from blood, obtained 23 to 25 months after vaccination. The chain combines TRBV10-3 with TRBJ2-1; 9 bases line up with TRBD2. This receptor was taken from a man between 50 and 75 years old who received an inactivated influenza vaccine. The CDR3 sequence: CAISELAGGYNEQFF. As DNA, the CDR3 is TGTGCCATCAGTGAGCTGGCGGGGGGGTACAATGAGCAGTTCTTC.